This T cell receptor beta chain was found in a study of blood T cell repertoires in COVID-19. Participants came from about 23 US areas, aged roughly 18 to 100 years. Per the original data handling: Amplification of reference gene primers was used by the study to estimate nucleated cell counts. The method was immunoSEQ multiplex PCR; TCRdb's version includes in-frame clones alone and lacks a portion of them. V and J calls and clone size are those listed in that table; D and trimming were worked out from the DNA. The data show about 180,000 clones, more than 85% seen once. The CDR3 has 15 amino acids. The germline V gene encodes CDR1 SGDLS and CDR2 YYNGEE. After removal of 4 bases from V and 6 bases from J, the junction contained 10 bases not matched to a gene.

The sequence was collected from a human donor with acute COVID-19. The donor label of this sample is uncertain. Sequenced sample: PBMCs or T cells enriched from blood (not recorded which). V is TRBV9 and J is TRBJ1-5; the match to TRBD1 covers 7 bases. As DNA, the CDR3 is TGTGCCAGCAGCTACCAGGGGGACACTGGTCAGCCCCAGCATTTT. Translating gives CASSYQGDTGQPQHF.